One and the same sample provided the 9 T cell receptor beta chains below, sequenced in a study of blood T cell repertoires in COVID-19. The data were produced by immunoSEQ multiplex PCR, yet TCRdb's version contains in-frame clones alone and is incomplete. The profile shows about 270,000 clones, just over 90% of them singletons. Sequenced input: PBMCs or T cells enriched from blood (not recorded which). The receptors shown here come from a woman aged 40 to 50 with acute COVID-19.

The CDR3 DNA sequence: TGTGCCAGTAGTACGCAGGGGAATAGCAATCAGCCCCAGCATTTT. This sequence encodes CASSTQGNSNQPQHF. J is TRBJ1-5 and V is TRBV19; possible D gene TRBD1, 6 bases. Germline V gene data show CDR1 as LNHDA and CDR2 as SQIVND (reference sequence). V was trimmed by 4 bases and J by 0 bases, leaving 10 bases between them. CDR3 size: 15 residues.

This CDR3 is CATSRTDSSQETQYF. As DNA, the CDR3 is TGTGCCACCAGCAGAACGGACAGCTCCCAAGAGACCCAGTACTTC. V usage is TRBV15 and J usage is TRBJ2-5, with TRBD1 as a possible D gene (6 bases). Germline loops: CDR1 LNHNV, CDR2 YYDKDF (reference sequence). Between the trimmed V and J ends, which lost 2 bases and 1 base, there was a span of 11 bases. This CDR3 has 15 residues.

On this clone: One end of the junction fails to match germline, which may point to a read error. The V call is TRBV3-1 (or the pseudogene TRBV3-2), the J call TRBJ2-3, with TRBD2 identical over 11 bases. The germline V gene encodes CDR1 LGHDT and CDR2 YNNKEL (reference sequence). The CDR3 runs to 19 residues. The CDR3 coding sequence is TGTGCCAGCAGCCAAGGGACTAGCGGGTTTATACTTAGCACGGATACGCAGTATTTT. The encoded protein is CASSQGTSGFILSTDTQYF.

The chain employs TRBV28 and TRBJ1-1; a possible D gene is TRBD1 (5 bases). Germline CDR1 is MDHEN and CDR2 is SYDVKM. This CDR3 comprises 14 residues. Trimming removed 5 bases at V and 5 bases at J, with 15 bases between. This chain's CDR3 is CASSPPSRGTEAFF. CDR3 coding DNA: TGTGCCAGCAGTCCCCCCTCAAGGGGAACTGAAGCTTTCTTT.

This chain connects TRBV7-9 to TRBJ2-2; 8 bases match TRBD2. With 4 bases clipped from V and 5 bases from J, the junction kept 15 bases outside the gene matches. The germline gives CDR1 SEHNR, CDR2 FQNEAQ (reference sequence). The CDR3 is 18 residues long. The CDR3 spells CASSSTFGSGGWTGELFF. CDR3 DNA sequence: TGTGCCAGCAGCTCAACTTTCGGAAGCGGGGGTTGGACCGGGGAGCTGTTTTTT.

The chain employs TRBV7-9 and TRBJ2-4, with TRBD1 matching over 11 bases. The CDR3 has 15 residues. Germline CDR1 SEHNR, CDR2 FQNEAQ (reference sequence). With V trimmed by 5 bases and J by 8 bases, 8 bases remained unmatched. CDR3 DNA: TGTGCCAGCAGCCCTATTGGGACAGGGGGGTACATTCAGTACTTC. Translated: CASSPIGTGGYIQYF.

The chain combines TRBV12-3 or TRBV12-4 with TRBJ2-1, with D tentatively TRBD2 (5 bases). CDR3 length: 12 residues. V lost 3 bases and J 6 bases, leaving 6 bases between the germline ends. Here the CDR3 reads CASSFRGNEQFF. The CDR3 DNA reads as TGTGCCAGCAGTTTTCGGGGCAATGAGCAGTTCTTC.

The chain couples TRBV19 to TRBJ2-7; weak D call: TRBD2 (5 bases). The CDR3 contains 12 residues. From germline, CDR1 is LNHDA and CDR2 SQIVND (reference sequence). V was cut by 4 bases and J by 7 bases, with 11 bases left in between. The CDR3 here is CASSTTRGEQYF. The DNA of the CDR3 is TGTGCCAGTAGTACCACTAGAGGTGAGCAGTACTTC.

The chain carries TRBV3-1 (or the pseudogene TRBV3-2) and TRBJ2-5; 8 bases align to TRBD2. CDR3 length equals 16 residues. Trimming at V came to 0 bases and at J to 5 bases, leaving 8 bases not matched to a gene. Germline assignment: CDR1 LGHDT and CDR2 YNNKEL (reference sequence). CDR3 nucleotides: TGTGCCAGCAGCCAAGATCAAGCGGGAGTATGGGAGACCCAGTACTTC. Amino acid sequence: CASSQDQAGVWETQYF.